One T cell receptor (beta chain) is described in this entry. In germline, CDR1 is SNHLY, CDR2 FYNNEI. V was pared by 7 bases and J by 0 bases, with 2 bases of the junction left unmatched. The CDR3 loop spans 13 amino acids. The sample is drawn from a study of blood T cell repertoires in COVID-19. On the study more broadly: COVID-19 samples collected from the United States, Italy and Spain covered acute and convalescent phases.

Everyone who took part was 18 to 89 years old, and they came from 20 to 25 US areas. Participants reported their clinical history, and cohort assignment relied on those reports. Using immunoSEQ multiplex PCR, the repertoire was profiled, and TCRdb retains in-frame clones only, with some absent. The profile shows approximately 150,000 clones, over 75% of them singletons. What was sequenced was PBMCs or T cells enriched from blood (not recorded which). This clonotype originated in a woman aged 40-49 years with acute COVID-19. This chain links TRBV2 with TRBJ2-7; 8 bases map to TRBD2. The CDR3 DNA follows: TGTGCCAGCAAGAGCGGGAGCTCCTACGAGCAGTACTTC. Amino acid sequence: CASKSGSSYEQYF.